This passage covers 18 T cell receptor beta chains from one sample sequenced in a study of T cells in Graves' hyperthyroidism and ophthalmopathy. The CDR3 regions of TCR beta were amplified from RNA transcripts. RT-PCR in the first round (using the HTBI primer set) targeted the TCR CDR3. TCRdb itself ran the multiplex PCR reads through MiXCR, one entry per CDR3 protein. The sample gives about 400,000 distinct CDR3 sequences, about 15% of which show up once; under 25% is in the top ten. The sample was blood. The receptor source for this set is a woman aged 55 to 70 with Graves' ophthalmopathy.

The chain employs TRBV7-3 and TRBJ2-1, with D perhaps TRBD2 (5 bases). The ends were cut back, 8 bases at V and 0 bases at J, with 17 bases in the middle. This CDR3 has 16 residues. CDR1 is SGHTA, CDR2 FQGTGA, per germline. CDR3 DNA sequence: TGTGCCAGCGCACAAACCGGCGGGCACTCCTACAATGAGCAGTTCTTC. Protein sequence: CASAQTGGHSYNEQFF.

This clonotype was seen ten or more times. J is TRBJ1-2 and V is TRBV7-2; tentatively, D is TRBD1 (5 bases). Trimming stripped 4 bases from V and 3 bases from J, with 15 bases between. The length of the CDR3 is 15 residues. Germline loops: CDR1 SGHTA, CDR2 FQGNSA. The CDR3 loop is CASSWDSLGDYGYTF. The CDR3 DNA follows: TGTGCCAGCAGCTGGGACTCCTTAGGGGACTATGGCTACACCTTC.

This clonotype has ten or more counts. The chain joins TRBV6-2 or TRBV6-3 to TRBJ2-1; 7 positions match TRBD2. The CDR3 spans 14 residues. Per the germline V gene, CDR1 is MNHEY and CDR2 is SVGEGT. The ends lost 6 bases at V and 9 bases at J; junction bases unmatched: 11. The CDR3 reads CASRTIREGTEQFF. For the CDR3, the DNA is TGTGCCAGCAGGACGATTAGGGAGGGGACTGAGCAGTTCTTC.

This clonotype was found a few times. The V call is TRBV4-1, the J call TRBJ2-7; D is ambiguous. In germline, CDR1 is MGHRA, CDR2 YSYEKL. The CDR3 has 14 amino acids. Trimming shortened V by 6 bases and J by 6 bases, and 18 bases separated the two germline ends. In DNA form, the CDR3 reads TGCGCCAGCAGTCAGGCTGGTCTCCGTCTCGAGCAGTACTTC. It translates to CASSQAGLRLEQYF.

This clonotype was counted ten times or more. The V call is TRBV6-1, the J call TRBJ1-2, with 7 bases that match TRBD1. The CDR3 loop spans 14 amino acids. CDR1 and CDR2 from the germline V gene are MNHNS and SASEGT. The V and J ends lost 7 bases and 5 bases, in that order; junction bases with no gene match: 10. CDR3 in amino acids: CASNPSRDSYGYTF. In DNA, the CDR3 is TGTGCCAGCAACCCGTCCCGGGACAGTTATGGCTACACCTTC.

This clonotype appeared many times. The chain links TRBV28 to TRBJ2-7; 7 bases fit TRBD2. The trim removed 2 bases at V and 5 bases at J, leaving 15 bases unmatched. The V gene's germline CDR1 is MDHEN and CDR2 SYDVKM. The CDR3 runs to 17 residues. CDR3 in DNA: TGTGCCAGCAGTTTAGCGCGAGGTAGCGGGTTTCCCCACGAGCAGTACTTC. This encodes CASSLARGSGFPHEQYF.

This clonotype was observed at least ten times. The chain carries TRBV5-1 and TRBJ2-1, with no clear D. Germline V gives CDR1 SGHRS, CDR2 YFSETQ. V lost 0 bases and J lost 7, with 8 bases in between. The CDR3 spans 13 residues. The CDR3 is CASSLVQWNEQFF. In nucleotides, the CDR3 is TGCGCCAGCAGCTTGGTACAATGGAATGAGCAGTTCTTC.

Regarding this clonotype: This sequence may be a read error, since a much larger clone differs from it by one base. This rearrangement joins TRBV2 to TRBJ2-2; TRBD2 matches at 12 bases. CDR3 size: 15 residues. Germline assignment: CDR1 SNHLY and CDR2 FYNNEI. CDR3 DNA sequence: TGTTCCAGCAGGTCCGGACTAGCGGGAATCGGGGAGCTGTTTTTT. It is translated as CSSRSGLAGIGELFF.

The table lists this clonotype with many counts. The chain is built from TRBV7-2 and TRBJ2-1; either TRBD1 or TRBD2 may fit D (5 bases each). In germline, CDR1 is SGHTA, CDR2 FQGNSA. This CDR3 has 15 residues. The V end was cut by 2 bases, the J end by 6 bases, with 14 bases between. This CDR3 reads CASSLMSLGRNEQFF. The CDR3 DNA reads as TGTGCCAGCAGCTTAATGTCGCTGGGACGCAATGAGCAGTTCTTC.

This clonotype was observed many times. The rearrangement uses TRBV20-1 and TRBJ2-7; 15 bases are a match to TRBD2. This CDR3 contains 17 residues. Germline V gene sequence: CDR1 DFQATT, CDR2 SNEGSKA (reference sequence). With V trimmed by 5 bases and J by 0 bases, 8 bases remained unmatched. CDR3 sequence (DNA): TGCAGTGCTTTCCGCGGGACTAGCGGGAGGAGCTCCTACGAGCAGTACTTC. Translated: CSAFRGTSGRSSYEQYF.

This clonotype turned up a few times. The V and J genes are TRBV9 and TRBJ2-6, with 8 nucleotides matching TRBD2. J lost 0 bases, V lost 2 bases, and 4 bases had no gene match. Per the germline V gene, CDR1 is SGDLS and CDR2 is YYNGEE. The CDR3 extends over 17 amino acids. The CDR3 sequence: CASSVTSGYSGANVLTF. CDR3 bases: TGTGCCAGCAGCGTCACTAGCGGATACTCTGGGGCCAACGTCCTGACTTTC.

In this sample, this clonotype turned up many times. V is TRBV4-1 and J is TRBJ2-2; D perhaps matches TRBD2 (6 bases). This CDR3 is 14 amino acids long. The V and J ends lost 4 bases and 8 bases respectively, with 14 bases between them. Germline loops: CDR1 MGHRA, CDR2 YSYEKL. The CDR3 is CASSPLLAYGELFF. DNA of the CDR3: TGCGCCAGCAGCCCCCTACTAGCATATGGGGAGCTGTTTTTT.

As regards this clonotype: This probably arose from a read error, given a far larger clone one base away. The J gene is TRBJ2-2, the V gene TRBV12-3 or TRBV12-4; D gene uncertain. This CDR3 is built from 11 residues. The CDR3 nucleotides are TGTGTCAGCAGCTTGACCGGGGAGCTGTTTTTT. Protein product: CVSSLTGELFF.

Only a few counts were recorded for this clonotype. The rearrangement uses TRBV6-8 and TRBJ2-7; weak D call: TRBD2 (6 bases). The germline V gene encodes CDR1 MNHGY and CDR2 SAAAGT. The CDR3 runs 12 residues. Trimming took 6 bases from V and 7 from J, leaving 13 bases between them. The DNA of the CDR3 is TGTGCCAGCAGCCCGGGACTCCCAGAGCAGTACTTC. Translated, it gives CASSPGLPEQYF.

This clonotype was recorded at least ten times. This chain connects TRBV11-2 to TRBJ2-1; 12 bases match TRBD2. Germline CDR1 is SGHAT and CDR2 is FQNNGV. J gave up 9 bases and V 1 base, and 10 bases lay outside the gene matches. The length of the CDR3 is 17 residues. This CDR3 reads CASSLGGLAGGFSEQFF. DNA of the CDR3: TGTGCCAGCAGCTTAGGGGGCCTAGCGGGAGGGTTTAGTGAGCAGTTCTTC.

The rearrangement links TRBV25-1 to TRBJ2-2; no firm D call. The CDR3 contains 12 residues. With 8 bases removed from V and 6 bases from J, the gap between germline ends came to 10 bases. Germline lookup yields CDR1 MGHDK and CDR2 SYGVNS. CDR3 DNA: TGTGCCAGCCTCCCTCCTGCCGGGGAGCTGTTTTTT. It yields the protein CASLPPAGELFF.

This clonotype was recorded many times. The rearrangement uses TRBV27 and TRBJ2-2; a possible D gene is TRBD1 (6 bases). Germline CDR1 MNHEY, CDR2 SMNVEV (reference sequence). The V gene lost 11 bases and the J gene lost 1 base, with 8 bases spanning the gap. The CDR3 totals 12 residues. The CDR3 is CAGGKNTGELFF. In nucleotides, the CDR3 is TGTGCCGGGGGCAAGAACACCGGGGAGCTGTTTTTT.

CDR3 sequence: CASSVKGQGFNEQFF. CDR3 bases: TGTGCCAGCAGCGTAAAAGGACAGGGGTTCAATGAGCAGTTCTTC. The rearrangement uses TRBV9 and TRBJ2-1, with 9 bases lining up with TRBD1. Germline trimming cut 1 base from V and 6 bases from J; bases unmatched to any gene: 5. Germline values: CDR1 SGDLS, CDR2 YYNGEE. The CDR3 has 15 amino acids.